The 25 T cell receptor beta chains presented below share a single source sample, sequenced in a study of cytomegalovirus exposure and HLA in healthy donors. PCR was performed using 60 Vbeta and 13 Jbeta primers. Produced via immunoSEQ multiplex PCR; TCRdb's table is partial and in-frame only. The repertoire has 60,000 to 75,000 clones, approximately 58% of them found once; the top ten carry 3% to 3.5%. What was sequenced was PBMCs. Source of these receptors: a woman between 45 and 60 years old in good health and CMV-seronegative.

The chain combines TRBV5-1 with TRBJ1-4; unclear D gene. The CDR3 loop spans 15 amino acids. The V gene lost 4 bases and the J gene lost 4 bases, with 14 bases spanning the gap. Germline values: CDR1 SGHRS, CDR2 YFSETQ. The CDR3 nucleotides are TGCGCCAGCAGCCTCCGACAAGACCGTAATGAAAAACTGTTTTTT. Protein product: CASSLRQDRNEKLFF.

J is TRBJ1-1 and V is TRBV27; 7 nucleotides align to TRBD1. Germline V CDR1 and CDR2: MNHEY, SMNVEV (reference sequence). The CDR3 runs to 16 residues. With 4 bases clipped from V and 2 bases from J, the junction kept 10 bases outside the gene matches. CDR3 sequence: CASSWGQNIINTEAFF. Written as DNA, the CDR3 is TGTGCCAGCAGTTGGGGACAGAATATTATTAACACTGAAGCTTTCTTT.

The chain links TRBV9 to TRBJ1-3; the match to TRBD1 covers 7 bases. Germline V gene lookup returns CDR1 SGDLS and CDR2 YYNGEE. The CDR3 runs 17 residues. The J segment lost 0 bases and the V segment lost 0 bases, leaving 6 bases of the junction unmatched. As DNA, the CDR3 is TGTGCCAGCAGCGTAGCTTCCAGGGGGAGCTCTGGAAACACCATATATTTT. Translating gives CASSVASRGSSGNTIYF. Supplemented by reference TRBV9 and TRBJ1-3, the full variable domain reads DSGVTQTPKHLITATGQRVTLRCSPRSGDLSVYWYQQSLDQGLQFLIQYYNGEERAKGNILERFSAQQFPDLHSELNLSSLELGDSALYFCASSVASRGSSGNTIYFGEGSWLTVV.

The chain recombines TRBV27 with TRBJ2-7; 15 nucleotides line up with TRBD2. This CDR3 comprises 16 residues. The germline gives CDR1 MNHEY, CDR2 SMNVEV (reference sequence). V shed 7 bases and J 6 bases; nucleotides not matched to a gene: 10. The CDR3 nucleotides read TGTGCCAGCACCAACCCCCGGACTAGCGGGAGGGGCGAGCAGTACTTC. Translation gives CASTNPRTSGRGEQYF.

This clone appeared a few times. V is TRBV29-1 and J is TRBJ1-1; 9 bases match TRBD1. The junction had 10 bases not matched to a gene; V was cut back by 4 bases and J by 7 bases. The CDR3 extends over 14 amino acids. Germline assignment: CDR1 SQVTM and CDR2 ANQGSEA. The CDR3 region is CSVVRTGDLSEAFF. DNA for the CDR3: TGCAGCGTTGTTAGGACAGGGGATTTAAGTGAAGCTTTCTTT.

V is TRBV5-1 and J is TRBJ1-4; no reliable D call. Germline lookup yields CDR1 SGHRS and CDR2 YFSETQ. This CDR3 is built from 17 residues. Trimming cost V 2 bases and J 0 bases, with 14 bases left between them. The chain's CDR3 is CASSFLTPSATNEKLFF. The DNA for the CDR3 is TGCGCCAGCAGCTTCTTAACCCCCAGCGCAACTAATGAAAAACTGTTTTTT.

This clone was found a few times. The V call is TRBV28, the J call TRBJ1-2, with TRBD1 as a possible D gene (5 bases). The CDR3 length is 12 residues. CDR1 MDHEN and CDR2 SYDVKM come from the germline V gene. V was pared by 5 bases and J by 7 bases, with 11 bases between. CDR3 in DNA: TGTGCCAGCAGTCCCCTGGACACTGGCTACACCTTC. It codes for CASSPLDTGYTF.

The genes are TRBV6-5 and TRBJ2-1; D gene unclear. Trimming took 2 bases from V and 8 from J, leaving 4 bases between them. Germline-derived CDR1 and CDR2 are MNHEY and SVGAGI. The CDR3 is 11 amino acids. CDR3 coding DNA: TGTGCCAGCAGTTACCGCGATGAGCAGTTCTTC. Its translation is CASSYRDEQFF.

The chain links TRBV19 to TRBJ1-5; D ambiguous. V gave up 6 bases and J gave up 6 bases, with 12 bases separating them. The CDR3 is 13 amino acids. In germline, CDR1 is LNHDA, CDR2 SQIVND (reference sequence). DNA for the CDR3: TGTGCCAGTAGGCGGCAGGCGGGTCAGCCCCAGCATTTT. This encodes CASRRQAGQPQHF.

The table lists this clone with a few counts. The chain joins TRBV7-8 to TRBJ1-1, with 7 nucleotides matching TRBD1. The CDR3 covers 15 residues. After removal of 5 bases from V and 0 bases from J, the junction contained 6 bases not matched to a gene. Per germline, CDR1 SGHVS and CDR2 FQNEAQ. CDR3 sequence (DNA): TGTGCCAGCAGCGCCGACAGGGAGATGAACACTGAAGCTTTCTTT. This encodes CASSADREMNTEAFF.

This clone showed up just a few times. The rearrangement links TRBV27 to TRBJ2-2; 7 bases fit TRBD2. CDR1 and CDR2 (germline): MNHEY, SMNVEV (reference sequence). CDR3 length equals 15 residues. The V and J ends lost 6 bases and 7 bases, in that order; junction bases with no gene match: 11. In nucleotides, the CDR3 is TGTGCCAGCAGGGTCCAGCTAGGGAGGGGCGGGGAGCTGTTTTTT. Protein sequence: CASRVQLGRGGELFF.

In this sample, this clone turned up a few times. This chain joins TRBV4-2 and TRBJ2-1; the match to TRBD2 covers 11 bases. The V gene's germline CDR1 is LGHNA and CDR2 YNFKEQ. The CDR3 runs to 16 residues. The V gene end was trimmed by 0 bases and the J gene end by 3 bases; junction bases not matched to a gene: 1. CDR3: CASSQDGTSGYNEQFF. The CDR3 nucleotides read TGTGCCAGCAGCCAAGACGGGACTAGCGGCTACAATGAGCAGTTCTTC.

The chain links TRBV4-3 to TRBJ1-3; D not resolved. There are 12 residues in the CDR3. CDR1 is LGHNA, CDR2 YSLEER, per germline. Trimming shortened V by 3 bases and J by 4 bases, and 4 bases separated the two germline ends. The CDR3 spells CASSQGGNTIYF. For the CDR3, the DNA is TGCGCCAGCAGCCAGGGCGGAAACACCATATATTTT.

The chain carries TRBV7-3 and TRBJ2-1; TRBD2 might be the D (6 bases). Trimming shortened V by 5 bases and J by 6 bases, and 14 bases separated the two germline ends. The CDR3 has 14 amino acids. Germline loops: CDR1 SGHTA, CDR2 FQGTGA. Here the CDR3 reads CASSPGLPPNEQFF. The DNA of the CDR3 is TGTGCCAGCAGCCCGGGACTCCCTCCCAATGAGCAGTTCTTC.

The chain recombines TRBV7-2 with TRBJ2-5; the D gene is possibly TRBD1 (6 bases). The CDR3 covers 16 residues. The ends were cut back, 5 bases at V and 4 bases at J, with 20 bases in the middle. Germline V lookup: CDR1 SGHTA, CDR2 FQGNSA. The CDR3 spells CASSPGVILGPETQYF. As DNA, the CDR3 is TGTGCCAGCAGCCCAGGGGTGATCCTCGGGCCAGAGACCCAGTACTTC.

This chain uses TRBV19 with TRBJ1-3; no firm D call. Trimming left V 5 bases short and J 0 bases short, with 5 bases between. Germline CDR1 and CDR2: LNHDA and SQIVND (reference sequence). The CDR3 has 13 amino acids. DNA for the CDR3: TGTGCCAGTAGTTTTAGCTCTGGAAACACCATATATTTT. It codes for CASSFSSGNTIYF.

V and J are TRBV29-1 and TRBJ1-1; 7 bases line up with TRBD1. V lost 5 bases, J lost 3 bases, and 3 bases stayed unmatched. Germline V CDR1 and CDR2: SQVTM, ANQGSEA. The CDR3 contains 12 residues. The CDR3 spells CSVSRGDTEAFF. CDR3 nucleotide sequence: TGCAGCGTTTCCAGGGGGGACACTGAAGCTTTCTTT.

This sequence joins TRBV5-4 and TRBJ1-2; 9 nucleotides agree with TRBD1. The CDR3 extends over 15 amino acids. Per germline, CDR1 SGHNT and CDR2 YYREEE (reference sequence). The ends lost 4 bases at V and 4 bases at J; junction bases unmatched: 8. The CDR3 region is CASSARDREVYGYTF. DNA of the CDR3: TGTGCCAGCAGCGCCCGGGACAGGGAGGTCTATGGCTACACCTTC.

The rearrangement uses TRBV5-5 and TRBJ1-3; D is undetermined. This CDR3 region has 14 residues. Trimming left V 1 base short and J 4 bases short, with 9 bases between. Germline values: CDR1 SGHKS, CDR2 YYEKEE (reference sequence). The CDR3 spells CASSLTVRGNTIYF. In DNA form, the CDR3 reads TGTGCCAGCAGCTTGACAGTACGGGGAAACACCATATATTTT. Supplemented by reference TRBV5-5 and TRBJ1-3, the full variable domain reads DAGVTQSPTHLIKTRGQQVTLRCSPISGHKSVSWYQQVLGQGPQFIFQYYEKEERGRGNFPDRFSARQFPNYSSELNVNALLLGDSALYLCASSLTVRGNTIYFGEGSWLTVV.

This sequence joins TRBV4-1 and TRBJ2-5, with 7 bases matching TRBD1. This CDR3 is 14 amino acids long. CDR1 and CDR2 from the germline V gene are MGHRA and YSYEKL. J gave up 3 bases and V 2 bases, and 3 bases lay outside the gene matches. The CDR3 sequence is CASSQKGQEETQYF. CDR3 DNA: TGCGCCAGCAGCCAAAAAGGACAGGAAGAGACCCAGTACTTC.

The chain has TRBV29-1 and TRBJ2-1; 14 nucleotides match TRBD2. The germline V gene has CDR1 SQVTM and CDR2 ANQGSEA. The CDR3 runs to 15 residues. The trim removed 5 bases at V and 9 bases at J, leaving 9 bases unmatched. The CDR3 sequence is CSVTGTSGSVGEQFF. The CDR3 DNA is TGCAGCGTTACGGGGACTAGCGGGAGCGTTGGTGAGCAGTTCTTC.

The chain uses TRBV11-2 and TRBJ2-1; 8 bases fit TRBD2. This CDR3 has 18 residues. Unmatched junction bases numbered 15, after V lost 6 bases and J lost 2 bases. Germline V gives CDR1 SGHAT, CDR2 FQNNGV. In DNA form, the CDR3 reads TGTGCCAGCAGAGGGGGTGCTAGCGGGCGGTACCCCTACAATGAGCAGTTCTTC. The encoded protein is CASRGGASGRYPYNEQFF. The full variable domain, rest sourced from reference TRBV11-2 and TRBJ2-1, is EAGVAQSPRYKIIEKRQSVAFWCNPISGHATLYWYQQILGQGPKLLIQFQNNGVVDDSQLPKDRFSAERLKGVDSTLKIQPAKLEDSAVYLCASRGGASGRYPYNEQFFGPGTRLTVL.

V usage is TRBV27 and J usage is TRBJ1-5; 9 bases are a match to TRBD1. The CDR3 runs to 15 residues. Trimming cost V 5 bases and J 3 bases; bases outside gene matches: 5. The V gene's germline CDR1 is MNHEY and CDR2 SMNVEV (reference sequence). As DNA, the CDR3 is TGTGCCAGCAGTCCCTGGGACAGGGCCAATCAGCCCCAGCATTTT. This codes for CASSPWDRANQPQHF.

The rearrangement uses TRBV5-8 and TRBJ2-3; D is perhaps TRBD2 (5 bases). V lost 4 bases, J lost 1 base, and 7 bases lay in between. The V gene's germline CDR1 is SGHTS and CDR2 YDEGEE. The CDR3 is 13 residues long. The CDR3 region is CASSLAGTDTQYF. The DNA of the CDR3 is TGTGCCAGCAGCCTAGCCGGCACAGATACGCAGTATTTT. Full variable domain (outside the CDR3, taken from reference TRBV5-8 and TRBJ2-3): EAGVTQSPTHLIKTRGQQATLRCSPISGHTSVYWYQQALGLGLQFLLWYDEGEERNRGNFPPRFSGRQFPNYSSELNVNALELEDSALYLCASSLAGTDTQYFGPGTRLTVL.

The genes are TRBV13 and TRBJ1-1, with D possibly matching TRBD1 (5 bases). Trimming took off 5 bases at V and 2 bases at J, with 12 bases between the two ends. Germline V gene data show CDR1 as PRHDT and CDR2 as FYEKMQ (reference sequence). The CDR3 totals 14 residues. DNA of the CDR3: TGTGCCAGCAGCCTCCCGACAGATAACACTGAAGCTTTCTTT. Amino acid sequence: CASSLPTDNTEAFF.